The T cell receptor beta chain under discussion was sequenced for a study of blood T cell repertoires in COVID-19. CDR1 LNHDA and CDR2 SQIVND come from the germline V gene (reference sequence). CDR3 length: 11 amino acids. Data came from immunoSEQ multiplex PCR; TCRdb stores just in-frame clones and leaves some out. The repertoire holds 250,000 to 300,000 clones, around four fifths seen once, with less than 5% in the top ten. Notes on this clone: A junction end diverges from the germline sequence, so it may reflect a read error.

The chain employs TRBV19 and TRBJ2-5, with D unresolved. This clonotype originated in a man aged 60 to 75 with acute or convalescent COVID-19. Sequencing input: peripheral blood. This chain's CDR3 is CASSLREAQYF. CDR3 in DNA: TGTGCCAGTAGTCTGAGAGAGGCCCAGTACTTC.